Each of the 28 T cell receptor beta chains below was sequenced from the same sample in a study of blood T cell repertoires in COVID-19. Produced via immunoSEQ multiplex PCR; TCRdb's table is partial and in-frame only. The sample lists about 180,000 clones, 70% to 90% occurring once. The sequenced material came from peripheral blood. Receptors were obtained from a woman between 50 and 59 years old with COVID-19, enrolled during active disease.

CDR3 protein: CASSISGGPYEQYF. CDR3 DNA: TGTGCCAGCAGCATTAGCGGGGGGCCGTACGAGCAGTACTTC. The V call is TRBV5-4, the J call TRBJ2-7, with 10 bases aligning to TRBD2. Losses at the gene ends were 4 bases for V and 4 bases for J; bases not matched to a gene: 5. The CDR3 is 14 residues long. Per the germline V gene, CDR1 is SGHNT and CDR2 is YYREEE (reference sequence).

The chain carries TRBV2 and TRBJ1-5; TRBD1 aligns across 8 bases. This CDR3 spans 17 amino acids. V lost 2 bases and J lost 2; bases outside the gene matches: 8. In germline, CDR1 is SNHLY, CDR2 FYNNEI. The CDR3 bases are TGTGCCAGCAGTGAAAGGGGAGGACAGGGTGGCAATCAGCCCCAGCATTTT. This codes for CASSERGGQGGNQPQHF. The full variable domain, rest sourced from reference TRBV2 and TRBJ1-5, is EPEVTQTPSHQVTQMGQEVILRCVPISNHLYFYWYRQILGQKVEFLVSFYNNEISEKSEIFDDQFSVERPDGSNFTLKIRSTKLEDSAMYFCASSERGGQGGNQPQHFGDGTRLSIL.

J is TRBJ2-3 and V is TRBV9, with TRBD1 as a possible D gene (6 bases). Trimming removed 3 bases from V and 2 bases from J, with 7 bases in between. CDR3 length: 13 residues. CDR1 is SGDLS, CDR2 YYNGEE, per germline. CDR3 protein: CASSDRVTDTQYF. CDR3 in DNA: TGTGCCAGCAGCGACAGGGTCACAGATACGCAGTATTTT.

This clone has only a few counts. This chain links TRBV5-6 with TRBJ2-3, with 7 positions matching TRBD2. CDR1 and CDR2 from the germline V gene are SGHDT and YYEEEE. This CDR3 has 16 residues. The J segment lost 4 bases and the V segment lost 0 bases, leaving 8 bases of the junction unmatched. The CDR3 sequence: CASSLDWLADSDTQYF. Written as DNA, the CDR3 is TGTGCCAGCAGCTTGGACTGGCTAGCGGACTCAGATACGCAGTATTTT.

The V gene is TRBV6-5, the J gene TRBJ1-2; perhaps TRBD1 as D (6 bases). Trimming shortened V by 4 bases and J by 7 bases, and 19 bases separated the two germline ends. Germline V lookup: CDR1 MNHEY, CDR2 SVGAGI. The CDR3 has 15 residues. The CDR3 region is CASSSSWTPRGGYTF. In DNA form, the CDR3 reads TGTGCCAGCAGTTCCTCGTGGACACCCAGGGGTGGCTACACCTTC.

The V gene is TRBV6-5, the J gene TRBJ2-3; D is uncertain. Deletions cut 0 bases from V and 2 bases from J, with 9 bases between. This CDR3 comprises 15 residues. Germline CDR1 and CDR2: MNHEY and SVGAGI. In DNA, the CDR3 is TGTGCCAGCAGTTACTCGGCAGTCTTCACAGATACGCAGTATTTT. Translating it yields CASSYSAVFTDTQYF.

This clone appeared once. The CDR3 bases are TGTGCCAGCAGCCCCAAGGGGCGGGGGAGCACAGATACGCAGTATTTT. This gives the protein CASSPKGRGSTDTQYF. The chain has TRBV3-1 (or the pseudogene TRBV3-2) and TRBJ2-3; TRBD2 matches 7 bases. The J segment lost 0 bases and the V segment lost 4 bases, leaving 7 bases of the junction unmatched. In germline, CDR1 is LGHDT, CDR2 YNNKEL (reference sequence). The CDR3 totals 16 residues.

V usage is TRBV4-1 and J usage is TRBJ2-2; TRBD1 agrees at 12 bases. This CDR3 contains 17 residues. Germline values: CDR1 MGHRA, CDR2 YSYEKL. Trimming cost V 4 bases and J 4 bases; bases outside gene matches: 7. The CDR3 DNA follows: TGCGCCAGCAGCCCACCTACGGGACAGGGGGCCACCGGGGAGCTGTTTTTT. This translates into CASSPPTGQGATGELFF.

The rearrangement links TRBV7-2 to TRBJ2-7; TRBD2 might be the D (6 bases). V gave up 3 bases and J gave up 4 bases, with 16 bases separating them. Germline V gene data show CDR1 as SGHTA and CDR2 as FQGNSA. The CDR3 contains 15 residues. CDR3 sequence reads: CASSLFAGLTYEQYF. CDR3 nucleotides: TGTGCCAGCAGCTTGTTCGCGGGGTTAACGTACGAGCAGTACTTC. The full variable domain, its missing parts supplied by reference TRBV7-2 and TRBJ2-7, is GAGVSQSPSNKVTEKGKDVELRCDPISGHTALYWYRQSLGQGLEFLIYFQGNSAPDKSGLPSDRFSAERTGGSVSTLTIQRTQQEDSAVYLCASSLFAGLTYEQYFGPGTRLTVT.

The rearrangement uses TRBV6-5 and TRBJ2-7; 9 bases are a match to TRBD1. J gave up 2 bases and V 7 bases, and 6 bases lay outside the gene matches. The CDR3 has 14 residues. Germline V gene lookup returns CDR1 MNHEY and CDR2 SVGAGI. The CDR3 loop is CASNPGTGPYEQYF. The CDR3 DNA sequence: TGTGCCAGCAATCCCGGGACAGGGCCCTACGAGCAGTACTTC.

The rearrangement links TRBV7-2 to TRBJ2-5, with D tentatively TRBD1 (6 bases). CDR1 is SGHTA, CDR2 FQGNSA, per germline. There are 15 residues in the CDR3. V lost 4 bases and J lost 5, with 17 bases in between. This chain's CDR3 is CASSSRDNLRETQYF. CDR3 DNA: TGTGCCAGCAGCTCCCGGGACAACCTCCGGGAGACCCAGTACTTC.

The CDR3 DNA sequence: TGTGCCAGCAGCTTCTTAAGGGGGAACACTGAAGCTTTCTTT. As protein: CASSFLRGNTEAFF. V usage is TRBV28 and J usage is TRBJ1-1; a weak D match, TRBD1 (5 bases). This CDR3 is 14 amino acids long. Trimming took off 6 bases at V and 1 base at J, with 12 bases between the two ends. Germline V gives CDR1 MDHEN, CDR2 SYDVKM.

The rearrangement links TRBV10-2 to TRBJ1-5; 8 nucleotides align to TRBD1. The CDR3 has 15 amino acids. In germline, CDR1 is WSHSY, CDR2 SAAADI. The trim removed 11 bases at V and 0 bases at J, leaving 9 bases unmatched. The CDR3 nucleotides read TGCGCCTTGAGCCCCGACAGGGGTAGCAATCAGCCCCAGCATTTT. Translating it yields CALSPDRGSNQPQHF.

V gene TRBV7-2 combines with J gene TRBJ2-5; 10 bases are shared with TRBD2. CDR1 is SGHTA, CDR2 FQGNSA, per germline. V gave up 4 bases and J gave up 4 bases; unmatched junction bases: 6. The CDR3 runs 15 residues. The CDR3 loop reads CASSYQSGGGETQYF. The CDR3 DNA follows: TGTGCCAGCAGCTACCAAAGCGGGGGGGGAGAGACCCAGTACTTC.

The chain is built from TRBV13 and TRBJ1-2; 8 bases match TRBD1. CDR1 and CDR2 (germline): PRHDT, FYEKMQ (reference sequence). CDR3 length equals 18 residues. The ends lost 2 bases at V and 1 base at J; junction bases unmatched: 12. This CDR3 is CASSLSDRGYNNNYGYTF. In DNA form, the CDR3 reads TGTGCCAGCAGCTTAAGTGACAGGGGCTACAATAATAACTATGGCTACACCTTC.

The genes are TRBV10-1 and TRBJ2-3; D not certain. V lost 3 bases and J lost 1, with 5 bases in between. Germline CDR1 is WNHNN and CDR2 is SYGVQD (reference sequence). The CDR3 runs 13 residues. CDR3 amino acids: CASSDPGTDTQYF. The CDR3 coding sequence is TGCGCCAGCAGTGACCCAGGCACAGATACGCAGTATTTT.

The chain carries TRBV11-3 and TRBJ1-1; possibly TRBD1 for D (6 bases). Trimming took 4 bases from V and 4 from J, leaving 25 bases between them. This CDR3 is built from 18 residues. Germline-derived CDR1 and CDR2 are SGHNT and YENEEA. In nucleotides, the CDR3 is TGTGCCAGCAGCTCGAGAGGCCAGGCGGGGGCTCTGGTCACTGAAGCTTTCTTT. This codes for CASSSRGQAGALVTEAFF.

The chain uses TRBV27 and TRBJ2-7; 10 positions match TRBD1. This CDR3 has 12 residues. Germline CDR1 is MNHEY and CDR2 is SMNVEV (reference sequence). The J segment lost 3 bases and the V segment lost 8 bases, leaving 1 base of the junction unmatched. In nucleotides, the CDR3 is TGTGCCAGCCGGGACAGGGGCTACGAGCAGTACTTC. Translation: CASRDRGYEQYF.

In its sample, this clone was seen once. The chain couples TRBV7-2 to TRBJ2-3, with D maybe TRBD2 (6 bases). V was trimmed by 1 base and J by 4 bases, leaving 12 bases between them. This CDR3 spans 15 amino acids. Germline V CDR1 and CDR2: SGHTA, FQGNSA. For the CDR3, the DNA is TGTGCCAGCAGCTTAGGCGGCGGGGTCCCAGATACGCAGTATTTT. Protein product: CASSLGGGVPDTQYF.

V is TRBV5-1 and J is TRBJ2-5, with D possibly TRBD1 on 5 matching bases. Trimming took 1 base from V and 3 from J, leaving 10 bases between them. CDR3 length: 14 residues. Germline CDR1 reads SGHRS; CDR2 reads YFSETQ. This chain's CDR3 is CASSLRTQEETQYF. CDR3 in DNA: TGCGCCAGCAGCTTGCGGACACAAGAAGAGACCCAGTACTTC.

The genes are TRBV2 and TRBJ1-6; tentatively, D is TRBD1 (5 bases). V was cut by 3 bases and J by 5 bases, with 8 bases left in between. Germline V gene lookup returns CDR1 SNHLY and CDR2 FYNNEI. The CDR3 runs 14 residues. CDR3 loop: CASSEAGNNSPLHF. The CDR3 region has the DNA TGTGCCAGCAGTGAGGCAGGGAATAATTCACCCCTCCACTTT.

The chain is built from TRBV7-2 and TRBJ1-5; 10 bases align to TRBD1. Germline lookup yields CDR1 SGHTA and CDR2 FQGNSA. The CDR3 loop spans 16 amino acids. With V trimmed by 5 bases and J by 9 bases, 13 bases remained unmatched. CDR3 region: CASSPRTGGTVWPQHF. The CDR3 DNA is TGTGCCAGCAGCCCCCGGACAGGGGGTACGGTTTGGCCCCAGCATTTT.

The genes are TRBV10-1 and TRBJ2-1; D call uncertain. The CDR3 extends over 14 amino acids. V lost 6 bases and J lost 5, with 14 bases in between. Germline V gene data show CDR1 as WNHNN and CDR2 as SYGVQD (reference sequence). CDR3 amino acids: CASSQFRTNNEQFF. The CDR3 nucleotides are TGCGCCAGCAGCCAGTTCCGTACAAACAATGAGCAGTTCTTC.

The chain carries TRBV7-9 and TRBJ1-2, with D maybe TRBD1 (5 bases). The ends were cut back, 1 base at V and 3 bases at J, with 9 bases in the middle. CDR3 length: 14 amino acids. CDR1 and CDR2 (germline): SEHNR, FQNEAQ (reference sequence). CDR3 in amino acids: CASSLGGRDYGYTF. In nucleotides, the CDR3 is TGTGCCAGCAGCTTAGGGGGCAGGGACTATGGCTACACCTTC. Using reference TRBV7-9 and TRBJ1-2 for the parts outside the CDR3, the full variable domain is DTGVSQNPRHKITKRGQNVTFRCDPISEHNRLYWYRQTLGQGPEFLTYFQNEAQLEKSRLLSDRFSAERPKGSFSTLEIQRTEQGDSAMYLCASSLGGRDYGYTFGSGTRLTVV.

This chain uses TRBV4-1 with TRBJ2-5, with 8 bases matching TRBD2. This CDR3 is 16 amino acids long. Looked up from germline, CDR1 is MGHRA and CDR2 is YSYEKL. The V and J ends lost 0 bases and 1 base, in that order; junction bases with no gene match: 4. As DNA, the CDR3 is TGCGCCAGCAGCCAAGAGTGGCTAGCGGGCCAAGAGACCCAGTACTTC. This gives the protein CASSQEWLAGQETQYF.

The CDR3: CASAKTGGDGYTF. In DNA, the CDR3 is TGTGCCAGTGCCAAGACAGGGGGCGATGGCTACACCTTC. The rearrangement links TRBV19 to TRBJ1-2; TRBD1 matches at 10 bases. The CDR3 loop spans 13 amino acids. Germline lookup yields CDR1 LNHDA and CDR2 SQIVND (reference sequence). The V and J ends lost 8 bases and 6 bases, in that order; junction bases with no gene match: 6.

The V call is TRBV12-2, the J call TRBJ2-1; the tabulated D call, TRBD2, remains unverified against the DNA. TRBV12-2 is assigned pseudogene status. CDR3 length: 15 residues. In DNA, the CDR3 is TGTGCAAGTCGCCCTCTACTAGCGGGGGTATATGAGCAGTTCTTC. It encodes CASRPLLAGVYEQFF.

The chain links TRBV30 to TRBJ1-2; D might be TRBD1 (5 bases). V lost 5 bases, J lost 5 bases, and 15 bases lay in between. Per germline, CDR1 GTSNPN and CDR2 SVGIG (reference sequence). The CDR3 is 13 amino acids. DNA for the CDR3: TGTGCCTGGGCGATCGGGGGAGGTTATGGCTACACCTTC. Translating gives CAWAIGGGYGYTF.